These 27 T cell receptor beta chains share one sample of origin, sequenced in a study of T cell responses to AZD1222 COVID-19 vaccine. Sequencing used immunoSEQ multiplex PCR; TCRdb keeps in-frame clones, though not all of them. Of 100,000 or so clones listed, roughly 91% are singletons. This sample comprised peripheral blood, obtained on day 0 of AZD1222 vaccination. Source of these receptors: an adult in good health.

The genes are TRBV2 and TRBJ1-6, with 9 bases that match TRBD1. This CDR3 contains 15 residues. Germline-derived CDR1 and CDR2 are SNHLY and FYNNEI. V shed 5 bases and J 5 bases; nucleotides not matched to a gene: 4. The CDR3 coding sequence is TGTGCCAGCAGTCAGGGACAGGGAAATAATTCACCCCTCCACTTT. This translates into CASSQGQGNNSPLHF. Full variable domain (rest looked up from reference TRBV2 and TRBJ1-6): EPEVTQTPSHQVTQMGQEVILRCVPISNHLYFYWYRQILGQKVEFLVSFYNNEISEKSEIFDDQFSVERPDGSNFTLKIRSTKLEDSAMYFCASSQGQGNNSPLHFGNGTRLTVT.

CDR3 residues: CASSPISYEQYF. In nucleotides, the CDR3 is TGTGCCAGCAGTCCCATCTCCTACGAGCAGTACTTC. The V call is TRBV28, the J call TRBJ2-7; D gene uncertain. Germline V gene sequence: CDR1 MDHEN, CDR2 SYDVKM. The V gene lost 5 bases and the J gene lost 0 bases, with 5 bases spanning the gap. The length of the CDR3 is 12 residues.

The rearrangement joins TRBV28 to TRBJ2-7, with D perhaps matching TRBD2 (5 bases). V was cut by 1 base and J by 3 bases, with 10 bases left in between. The CDR3 has 14 amino acids. The germline V gene encodes CDR1 MDHEN and CDR2 SYDVKM. CDR3 region: CASSLFGGSYEQYF. DNA of the CDR3: TGTGCCAGCAGTTTATTCGGAGGTAGCTACGAGCAGTACTTC.

The chain combines TRBV3-1 (or the pseudogene TRBV3-2) with TRBJ2-2; weak D call: TRBD1 (5 bases). The CDR3 totals 13 residues. V dropped 3 bases and J dropped 6 bases, with 8 bases sitting between them. Germline CDR1 reads LGHDT; CDR2 reads YNNKEL (reference sequence). CDR3 coding DNA: TGTGCCAGCAGCCAGGGGCGTCCCGGGGAGCTGTTTTTT. It encodes CASSQGRPGELFF.

This chain links TRBV6-5 with TRBJ2-2, with D unclear. This CDR3 has 14 amino acids. V lost 6 bases and J lost 1, with 9 bases in between. Germline loops: CDR1 MNHEY, CDR2 SVGAGI. CDR3 protein: CASSSRGNTGELFF. The DNA of the CDR3 is TGTGCCAGCAGCTCCCGCGGGAACACCGGGGAGCTGTTTTTT.

The CDR3 loop reads CASSSGTGYEQYF. The CDR3 DNA reads as TGTGCCAGCAGTTCCGGGACTGGCTACGAGCAGTACTTC. This chain connects TRBV28 to TRBJ2-7; TRBD2 is a possible D gene (6 bases). Trimming removed 4 bases at V and 3 bases at J, with 10 bases between. CDR1 is MDHEN and CDR2 is SYDVKM in the germline V gene. The CDR3 spans 13 residues. The whole variable domain, filled in from reference TRBV28 and TRBJ2-7, reads DVKVTQSSRYLVKRTGEKVFLECVQDMDHENMFWYRQDPGLGLRLIYFSYDVKMKEKGDIPEGYSVSREKKERFSLILESASTNQTSMYLCASSSGTGYEQYFGPGTRLTVT.

This chain uses TRBV20-1 with TRBJ1-1; D remains unclear. Deletions cut 5 bases from V and 6 bases from J, with 10 bases between. From germline, CDR1 is DFQATT and CDR2 SNEGSKA (reference sequence). CDR3 length: 11 residues. CDR3 protein: CSAAWLAEAFF. In DNA form, the CDR3 reads TGCAGTGCTGCATGGCTGGCTGAAGCTTTCTTT.

The rearrangement uses TRBV7-8 and TRBJ2-3; possibly TRBD2 for D (6 bases). Trimming stripped 2 bases from V and 0 bases from J, with 12 bases between. The germline gives CDR1 SGHVS, CDR2 FQNEAQ. This CDR3 has 16 amino acids. The CDR3 sequence is CASSLYPSASTDTQYF. The CDR3 coding sequence is TGTGCCAGCAGCTTATACCCTAGCGCCAGCACAGATACGCAGTATTTT.

The genes are TRBV18 and TRBJ2-1; a weak D match, TRBD1 (6 bases). Trimming pared 3 bases from V and 0 bases from J, leaving 12 bases between. The germline gives CDR1 KGHSH, CDR2 LQKENI. This CDR3 comprises 16 residues. The DNA of the CDR3 is TGTGCCAGCTCACCTCGGACAGCTAGCTCCTACAATGAGCAGTTCTTC. Translated, it gives CASSPRTASSYNEQFF.

V is TRBV19 and J is TRBJ2-5, with TRBD2 matching over 9 bases. CDR3 length equals 15 residues. Germline-derived CDR1 and CDR2 are LNHDA and SQIVND (reference sequence). Trimming at V came to 7 bases and at J to 5 bases, leaving 11 bases not matched to a gene. This CDR3 reads CASTARGGWWETQYF. The CDR3 coding sequence is TGTGCCAGTACCGCGCGGGGGGGTTGGTGGGAGACCCAGTACTTC.

The genes are TRBV3-1 (or the pseudogene TRBV3-2) and TRBJ2-2; D might be TRBD2 (6 bases). Trimming left V 3 bases short and J 7 bases short, with 9 bases between. Germline CDR1 is LGHDT and CDR2 is YNNKEL (reference sequence). CDR3 length equals 13 residues. The CDR3 region has the DNA TGTGCCAGCAGCCAGACCGGGGGCGGGGAGCTGTTTTTT. Protein: CASSQTGGGELFF.

V gene TRBV5-8 combines with J gene TRBJ1-4; possible D gene TRBD1, 6 bases. The ends were cut back, 3 bases at V and 10 bases at J, with 25 bases in the middle. Germline V gene sequence: CDR1 SGHTS, CDR2 YDEGEE. The CDR3 extends over 17 amino acids. Written as DNA, the CDR3 is TGTGCCAGCAGCTCCACTAAACAGGGTCTGAACAATCGAAAACTGTTTTTT. As protein: CASSSTKQGLNNRKLFF.

This clone was observed once. The rearrangement links TRBV6-5 to TRBJ2-7; unclear D gene. Looked up from germline, CDR1 is MNHEY and CDR2 is SVGAGI. The CDR3 sequence is 12 residues long. V was cut by 5 bases and J by 3 bases, with 8 bases left in between. The CDR3 spells CASSSEVYEQYF. In nucleotides, the CDR3 is TGTGCCAGCAGTAGCGAGGTCTACGAGCAGTACTTC.

The chain uses TRBV6-5 and TRBJ1-1; no clear D. Deletions cut 6 bases from V and 1 base from J, with 12 bases between. The CDR3 length is 14 residues. CDR1 is MNHEY and CDR2 is SVGAGI in the germline V gene. The CDR3 bases are TGTGCCAGCAGAGGACCTAGACAGAACACTGAAGCTTTCTTT. It yields the protein CASRGPRQNTEAFF.

This chain connects TRBV30 to TRBJ2-7; tentatively, D is TRBD1 (5 bases). This CDR3 is built from 11 residues. Germline CDR1 is GTSNPN and CDR2 is SVGIG (reference sequence). Trimming took off 2 bases at V and 6 bases at J, with 8 bases between the two ends. The CDR3 sequence is CAWSWGSEQYF. DNA of the CDR3: TGTGCCTGGAGTTGGGGCAGCGAGCAGTACTTC.

The chain employs TRBV4-1 and TRBJ2-5; TRBD1 matches 11 bases. The V gene end was trimmed by 0 bases and the J gene end by 5 bases; junction bases not matched to a gene: 8. The germline CDR1 and CDR2 sequences are MGHRA and YSYEKL. The CDR3 is 17 amino acids. CDR3 loop: CASSQDLGQGAVETQYF. CDR3 sequence (DNA): TGCGCCAGCAGCCAAGATTTAGGACAGGGGGCTGTGGAGACCCAGTACTTC.

The chain combines TRBV6-5 with TRBJ2-7; 11 nucleotides match TRBD2. CDR1 and CDR2 (germline): MNHEY, SVGAGI. The CDR3 sequence is 13 residues long. With 8 bases clipped from V and 1 base from J, the junction kept 1 base outside the gene matches. In DNA form, the CDR3 reads TGTGCCAGCGGGACTAGCGGTTCCTACGAGCAGTACTTC. Its translation: CASGTSGSYEQYF.

Here the CDR3 DNA reads TGTGCCAGCAGTGACGACGGCGGGATTGCCGGGGAGCTGTTTTTT. As protein: CASSDDGGIAGELFF. This rearrangement joins TRBV6-4 to TRBJ2-2, with D tentatively TRBD2 (6 bases). Germline V gene lookup returns CDR1 MRHNA and CDR2 SNTAGT. The V end was cut by 2 bases, the J end by 6 bases, with 13 bases between. The length of the CDR3 is 15 residues.

The chain joins TRBV28 to TRBJ2-3, with D perhaps TRBD2 (6 bases). The CDR3 runs to 16 residues. The germline V gene has CDR1 MDHEN and CDR2 SYDVKM. Trimming pared 7 bases from V and 0 bases from J, leaving 17 bases between. Here the CDR3 DNA reads TGTGCCAGCACCTCCCCACGGAGGGGAAGCACAGATACGCAGTATTTT. Translation gives CASTSPRRGSTDTQYF.

The CDR3 protein is CATSRAMGGDGHNEQFF. In nucleotides, the CDR3 is TGTGCCACCAGCAGGGCGATGGGAGGGGACGGCCACAATGAGCAGTTCTTC. The rearrangement joins TRBV15 to TRBJ2-1; 7 bases agree with TRBD2. V shed 3 bases and J 5 bases; nucleotides not matched to a gene: 13. This CDR3 contains 17 residues. Germline V gives CDR1 LNHNV, CDR2 YYDKDF (reference sequence).

The chain combines TRBV14 with TRBJ2-2, with TRBD2 identical over 9 bases. Germline V gives CDR1 SGHDN, CDR2 FVKESK. After removal of 0 bases from V and 5 bases from J, the junction contained 10 bases not matched to a gene. The CDR3 has 18 residues. The CDR3 spells CASSQDRGGRAGTGELFF. In DNA, the CDR3 is TGTGCCAGCAGCCAAGACCGAGGCGGGAGGGCCGGGACCGGGGAGCTGTTTTTT.

The J gene is TRBJ2-7, the V gene TRBV28, with unresolved D. Per the germline V gene, CDR1 is MDHEN and CDR2 is SYDVKM. This CDR3 has 14 amino acids. V shed 3 bases and J shed 0 bases, with 9 bases lying between them. The CDR3 sequence: CASSFTRLSYEQYF. The CDR3 coding sequence is TGTGCCAGCAGTTTCACCAGGCTCTCCTACGAGCAGTACTTC.

The chain employs TRBV18 and TRBJ1-1; no clear D. V lost 2 bases to trimming and J lost 1 base, with 8 bases between them. CDR3 length: 14 amino acids. Per germline, CDR1 KGHSH and CDR2 LQKENI. The CDR3 DNA follows: TGTGCCAGCTCACCAGGACCGACGAACACTGAAGCTTTCTTT. It encodes CASSPGPTNTEAFF.

This clone was seen a handful of times. The CDR3 protein is CASSRTGWDEQYF. The CDR3 DNA reads TGTGCCAGCAGTCGGACAGGGTGGGACGAGCAGTACTTC. The chain combines TRBV2 with TRBJ2-7, with 8 bases matching TRBD1. The CDR3 extends over 13 amino acids. CDR1 is SNHLY and CDR2 is FYNNEI in the germline V gene. The ends lost 5 bases at V and 5 bases at J; junction bases unmatched: 5. The full variable domain, in which reference TRBV2 and TRBJ2-7 provide the parts outside the CDR3, is EPEVTQTPSHQVTQMGQEVILRCVPISNHLYFYWYRQILGQKVEFLVSFYNNEISEKSEIFDDQFSVERPDGSNFTLKIRSTKLEDSAMYFCASSRTGWDEQYFGPGTRLTVT.

The rearrangement uses TRBV19 and TRBJ2-7, with 10 positions matching TRBD2. Unmatched junction bases numbered 6, after V lost 4 bases and J lost 6 bases. The CDR3 is made up of 14 amino acids. CDR1 LNHDA and CDR2 SQIVND come from the germline V gene (reference sequence). The CDR3, as DNA: TGTGCCAGTAGTACCCTAGCGGGAGTTGGCGAGCAGTACTTC. Encoded protein: CASSTLAGVGEQYF.

The V call is TRBV18, the J call TRBJ1-5; D gene ambiguous. There are 19 residues in the CDR3. Germline V lookup: CDR1 KGHSH, CDR2 LQKENI. V lost 3 bases to trimming and J lost 4 bases, with 25 bases between them. CDR3 protein: CASSPSVSWEGIANQPQHF. The CDR3 bases are TGTGCCAGCTCACCTAGTGTTTCATGGGAAGGAATTGCAAATCAGCCCCAGCATTTT.

This chain joins TRBV5-5 and TRBJ1-5; the D gene is possibly TRBD1 (5 bases). This CDR3 comprises 17 residues. Germline V gives CDR1 SGHKS, CDR2 YYEKEE (reference sequence). The V end lost 4 bases, the J end lost 0 bases, and 17 bases lay between the germline ends. CDR3 amino acids: CASSGGTGSYSNQPQHF. The CDR3 nucleotides read TGTGCCAGCAGCGGGGGAACAGGATCCTATAGCAATCAGCCCCAGCATTTT.